These 21 T cell receptor beta chains originate from one sample sequenced in a study of blood T cell repertoires in COVID-19. Assay used: immunoSEQ multiplex PCR; TCRdb lists only in-frame clones, some missing. The sample has about 300,000 clones; about 90% are singletons. What was sequenced was peripheral blood. The receptors stem from a woman aged 25-40 years with COVID-19, enrolled during active disease.

The chain carries TRBV27 and TRBJ1-2; TRBD1 aligns across 8 bases. The CDR3 contains 15 residues. V shed 4 bases, J shed 7 bases, and the junction held 11 bases outside the gene matches. Germline CDR1 MNHEY, CDR2 SMNVEV (reference sequence). The CDR3 region is CASSSGQGGWGGYTF. CDR3 DNA: TGTGCCAGCAGTTCAGGACAGGGAGGATGGGGTGGCTACACCTTC.

This chain uses TRBV9 with TRBJ1-1; TRBD1 aligns across 10 bases. CDR1 is SGDLS and CDR2 is YYNGEE in the germline V gene. The length of the CDR3 is 17 residues. V lost 3 bases to trimming and J lost 4 bases; unmatched junction nucleotides: 12. The CDR3 region is CASSARDRGSTTTEAFF. CDR3 sequence (DNA): TGTGCCAGCAGCGCCCGGGACAGGGGTTCTACTACCACTGAAGCTTTCTTT.

The CDR3 here is CASSYGTGGSPLHF. The CDR3, as DNA: TGTGCCAGCAGTTACGGGACAGGGGGTTCACCCCTCCACTTT. The genes are TRBV6-2 or TRBV6-3 and TRBJ1-6; 11 bases are a match to TRBD1. The CDR3 runs 14 residues. V trimming: 2 bases; J trimming: 9 bases; junction bases outside the gene matches: 0. Looked up from germline, CDR1 is MNHEY and CDR2 is SVGEGT.

The chain couples TRBV18 to TRBJ1-1; TRBD1 might be the D (5 bases). Germline V gene data show CDR1 as KGHSH and CDR2 as LQKENI. CDR3 size: 14 residues. Trimming left V 1 base short and J 3 bases short, with 9 bases between. The CDR3 loop is CASSPQGMDTEAFF. The CDR3 region has the DNA TGTGCCAGCTCACCACAGGGGATGGACACTGAAGCTTTCTTT.

This sequence joins TRBV6-5 and TRBJ1-2; a possible D gene is TRBD1 (5 bases). CDR3 length: 14 residues. V was pared by 6 bases and J by 2 bases, with 13 bases between. Germline CDR1 MNHEY, CDR2 SVGAGI. CDR3 bases: TGTGCCAGCAGGGGAAGACAGTTCAACTATGGCTACACCTTC. The encoded protein is CASRGRQFNYGYTF.

This rearrangement joins TRBV7-9 to TRBJ1-1; D call uncertain. The CDR3 extends over 13 amino acids. Germline V CDR1 and CDR2: SEHNR, FQNEAQ (reference sequence). V lost 1 base and J lost 3, with 6 bases in between. The CDR3 DNA is TGTGCCAGCAGCTTAGACAGATACACTGAAGCTTTCTTT. It yields the protein CASSLDRYTEAFF.

This clone was counted a few times. The chain carries TRBV4-3 and TRBJ1-3, with D possibly TRBD1 on 5 matching bases. Germline CDR1 reads LGHNA; CDR2 reads YSLEER. V was shortened by 0 bases and J by 1 base, with 10 bases between the two germline ends. The CDR3 sequence is 16 residues long. For the CDR3, the DNA is TGCGCCAGCAGCCAAGATCTAAGGGGTTCTGGAAACACCATATATTTT. Translation: CASSQDLRGSGNTIYF.

The rearrangement links TRBV2 to TRBJ2-7, with a possible D match to TRBD1 (5 bases). Germline V gene sequence: CDR1 SNHLY, CDR2 FYNNEI. V shed 2 bases and J shed 4 bases, with 12 bases lying between them. The CDR3 contains 14 residues. The CDR3 DNA reads TGTGCCAGCAGTGAAAAGGGGCGGTCGTACGAGCAGTACGTC. Its translation is CASSEKGRSYEQYV.

The rearrangement joins TRBV5-4 to TRBJ2-1; 13 nucleotides agree with TRBD2. Germline CDR1 and CDR2: SGHNT and YYREEE (reference sequence). The V segment lost 4 bases and the J segment 8 bases; nucleotides outside the gene matches: 3. The CDR3 contains 14 residues. The CDR3 region has the DNA TGTGCCAGCAGCCCCGGACTAGCGGGGGATGAGCAGTTCTTC. This gives the protein CASSPGLAGDEQFF.

The genes are TRBV5-5 and TRBJ2-2; no definite D call. Trimming shortened V by 4 bases and J by 2 bases, and 15 bases separated the two germline ends. CDR1 is SGHKS and CDR2 is YYEKEE in the germline V gene (reference sequence). CDR3 size: 16 residues. CDR3 sequence (DNA): TGTGCCAGCAGCCTGGGTTCGCGTCCTAACACCGGGGAGCTGTTTTTT. It is translated as CASSLGSRPNTGELFF.

The chain recombines TRBV2 with TRBJ1-1, with TRBD1 identical over 8 bases. Germline V CDR1 and CDR2: SNHLY, FYNNEI. Unmatched junction bases numbered 7, after V lost 6 bases and J lost 4 bases. The CDR3 extends over 14 amino acids. CDR3 nucleotides: TGTGCCAGCAGGACCGGGACAGGACTCACTGAAGCTTTCTTT. As protein: CASRTGTGLTEAFF.

The chain employs TRBV27 and TRBJ2-3; 7 bases fit TRBD2. The trim removed 8 bases at V and 2 bases at J, leaving 7 bases unmatched. The CDR3 covers 14 residues. In germline, CDR1 is MNHEY, CDR2 SMNVEV (reference sequence). CDR3 DNA: TGTGCCAGCGCGGACGGGGGGAACACAGATACGCAGTATTTT. It is translated as CASADGGNTDTQYF.

This clone was seen once. The rearrangement links TRBV6-5 to TRBJ1-1; 10 bases match TRBD1. This CDR3 region has 14 residues. V trimming: 6 bases; J trimming: 10 bases; junction bases outside the gene matches: 11. The germline V gene encodes CDR1 MNHEY and CDR2 SVGAGI. The CDR3 region is CASRYTDRGQRAFF. Here the CDR3 DNA reads TGTGCCAGCAGATATACCGACAGGGGGCAACGAGCTTTCTTT.

V usage is TRBV30 and J usage is TRBJ2-1, with 10 bases that match TRBD2. The CDR3 spans 15 residues. CDR1 and CDR2 (germline): GTSNPN, SVGIG (reference sequence). The junction had 5 bases not matched to a gene; V was cut back by 2 bases and J by 4 bases. The CDR3 is CAWSWTSGLYNEQFF. The CDR3 nucleotides are TGTGCCTGGAGTTGGACTAGCGGCCTTTACAATGAGCAGTTCTTC.

This clone has only one observation. The chain recombines TRBV5-5 with TRBJ1-5; D unresolved. CDR3 length equals 16 residues. Germline loops: CDR1 SGHKS, CDR2 YYEKEE (reference sequence). V lost 2 bases and J lost 0, with 12 bases in between. The CDR3 sequence is CASSLSSGNSNQPQHF. The CDR3 coding sequence is TGTGCCAGCAGCTTATCGTCAGGAAATAGCAATCAGCCCCAGCATTTT.

This clone was picked up one time. The chain recombines TRBV9 with TRBJ1-6; D gene ambiguous. This CDR3 has 16 amino acids. Germline lookup yields CDR1 SGDLS and CDR2 YYNGEE. V lost 6 bases and J 4 bases, leaving 17 bases between the germline ends. The CDR3 region has the DNA TGTGCCAGCACCCAAGGGAGGGAGCTTTATAATTCACCCCTCCACTTT. Its translation: CASTQGRELYNSPLHF.

CDR3 sequence: CASNTGGRLYGYTF. CDR3 coding DNA: TGTGCCAGCAACACGGGGGGGCGCCTCTATGGCTACACCTTC. The rearrangement joins TRBV6-5 to TRBJ1-2; D possibly corresponds to TRBD1 (6 bases). V shed 7 bases and J shed 4 bases, with 16 bases lying between them. CDR3 length: 14 amino acids. Germline CDR1 MNHEY, CDR2 SVGAGI.

The chain couples TRBV6-4 to TRBJ1-5, with 7 bases that match TRBD1. Germline assignment: CDR1 MRHNA and CDR2 SNTAGT. J gave up 0 bases and V 5 bases, and 4 bases lay outside the gene matches. CDR3 size: 15 residues. The CDR3 loop reads CASSRGQYSNQPQHF. DNA for the CDR3: TGTGCCAGCAGTAGGGGACAGTATAGCAATCAGCCCCAGCATTTT.

J is TRBJ1-4 and V is TRBV10-3, with TRBD1 identical over 7 bases. CDR1 is ENHRY and CDR2 is SYGVKD in the germline V gene. J lost 5 bases, V lost 10 bases, and 4 bases had no gene match. The CDR3 is made up of 12 amino acids. CDR3 bases: TGTGCCACCGGACAGGCAAATGAAAAACTGTTTTTT. Translated, it gives CATGQANEKLFF.

The genes are TRBV19 and TRBJ2-7, with 8 bases that match TRBD2. This CDR3 contains 13 residues. The J segment lost 6 bases and the V segment lost 4 bases, leaving 5 bases of the junction unmatched. Germline CDR1 LNHDA, CDR2 SQIVND (reference sequence). CDR3 bases: TGTGCCAGTAGTAGCGGGGGGCCCGGCGAGCAGTACTTC. Protein sequence: CASSSGGPGEQYF.

In DNA, the CDR3 is TGCGCCAGCAGCTTACTAGCGGGGGGCCGTGTTTCCGGGGAGCTGTTTTTT. It specifies CASSLLAGGRVSGELFF. This chain connects TRBV5-1 to TRBJ2-2; 12 bases match TRBD2. This CDR3 region has 17 residues. V shed 2 bases and J 6 bases; nucleotides not matched to a gene: 8. The germline CDR1 and CDR2 sequences are SGHRS and YFSETQ.